This T cell receptor (beta chain) was captured by sequencing in a study of blood T cell repertoires in COVID-19. Authors' analysis steps: Amplification from reference gene primers served as the basis for estimated nucleated cell counts. TCRdb's table, derived via immunoSEQ multiplex PCR, lists solely in-frame clones and lacks some. V, J and clone size were drawn from that table, and D and trimming were deduced from the DNA. Among 130,000 to 150,000 clones, approximately 86% were seen once, and the ten largest hold around 0.91%. The CDR3 is made up of 12 amino acids. From germline, CDR1 is SQVTM and CDR2 ANQGSEA. V dropped 7 bases and J dropped 6; count of bases not matched to a gene: 6.

The material sequenced was peripheral blood. V is TRBV29-1 and J is TRBJ1-2, with TRBD1 matching 9 bases. The receptor's source is a woman aged 45-65 years with acute or convalescent COVID-19. Here the CDR3 DNA reads TGCAGCGCCGAACAGGGGGCGGATGGCTACACCTTC. Its protein product is CSAEQGADGYTF.